Below, 9 T cell receptor beta chains from the same sample are listed, as sequenced in a study of blood T cell dynamics during melanoma immunotherapy (TCRdb year 2020). Library preparation employed the immunoSEQ multiplex PCR assay. Entries here come from immuneACCESS through TCRdb and include only in-frame sequences with V and J called. Some clones fail to appear in such tables; in the studies checked, an unresolved V gene covers under half of the shortfall, and the cause of the remainder is unknown. The sample table holds about 6,900 clones, of which roughly 80% were seen once. Clones ranked in the top ten supply around 28% of the sample. This specimen's time point label, per the study, means: pre-treatment baseline. Material: blood, obtained from a patient treated with checkpoint blockade. Source of these receptors: a human donor with melanoma.

This chain joins TRBV14 and TRBJ2-6, with TRBD1 as a possible D gene (5 bases). The CDR3 consists of 16 residues. Trimming pared 1 base from V and 1 base from J, leaving 8 bases between. Germline CDR1 reads SGHDN; CDR2 reads FVKESK. The CDR3 bases are TGTGCCAGCAGCCAAGCCAGGGCTTCTGGGGCCAACGTCCTGACTTTC. Amino acids: CASSQARASGANVLTF.

The chain couples TRBV30 to TRBJ1-6; D is possibly TRBD1 (6 bases). Germline V gene data show CDR1 as GTSNPN and CDR2 as SVGIG (reference sequence). The V and J ends lost 2 bases and 3 bases respectively, with 8 bases between them. This CDR3 spans 14 amino acids. CDR3 sequence: CAWSRTVYNSPLHF. CDR3 coding DNA: TGTGCCTGGAGTCGGACAGTCTATAATTCACCCCTCCACTTT. Full variable domain (missing parts from reference TRBV30 and TRBJ1-6): SQTIHQWPATLVQPVGSPLSLECTVEGTSNPNLYWYRQAAGRGLQLLFYSVGIGQISSEVPQNLSASRPQDRQFILSSKKLLLSDSGFYLCAWSRTVYNSPLHFGNGTRLTVT.

The V gene is TRBV15, the J gene TRBJ2-3; 9 nucleotides line up with TRBD2. The CDR3 extends over 18 amino acids. Looked up from germline, CDR1 is LNHNV and CDR2 is YYDKDF (reference sequence). The ends lost 0 bases at V and 6 bases at J; junction bases unmatched: 13. DNA for the CDR3: TGTGCCACCAGCAGAGATCGCGGAGCGGGAGGCGTAGGGGATACGCAGTATTTT. It codes for CATSRDRGAGGVGDTQYF. Filled out from reference TRBV15 and TRBJ2-3, the complete variable domain reads DAMVIQNPRYQVTQFGKPVTLSCSQTLNHNVMYWYQQKSSQAPKLLFHYYDKDFNNEADTPDNFQSRRPNTSFCFLDIRSPGLGDTAMYLCATSRDRGAGGVGDTQYFGPGTRLTVL.

The chain has TRBV7-9 and TRBJ2-5, with 9 bases that match TRBD1. The CDR3 is made up of 16 amino acids. CDR1 is SEHNR, CDR2 FQNEAQ, per germline (reference sequence). The junction had 11 bases not matched to a gene; V was cut back by 5 bases and J by 4 bases. The DNA of the CDR3 is TGTGCCAGCAGCCAAGGGACAGGGACCCCTGGAGAGACCCAGTACTTC. Its protein product is CASSQGTGTPGETQYF.

The genes are TRBV28 and TRBJ1-6; 9 bases map to TRBD1. V shed 6 bases, J shed 7 bases, and the junction held 4 bases outside the gene matches. Per the germline V gene, CDR1 is MDHEN and CDR2 is SYDVKM. The CDR3 loop spans 14 amino acids. The CDR3 region has the DNA TGTGCCAGCAGCCCGGGACAGGGAAATTCACCCCTCCACTTT. Amino acid sequence: CASSPGQGNSPLHF.

This sequence joins TRBV7-2 and TRBJ1-2; D is perhaps TRBD1 (6 bases). The CDR3 covers 15 residues. Trimming shortened V by 5 bases and J by 2 bases, and 15 bases separated the two germline ends. The germline CDR1 and CDR2 sequences are SGHTA and FQGNSA. The CDR3, as DNA: TGTGCCAGCAGCGCACAGGTCGGGGGCAACTATGGCTACACCTTC. Encoded protein: CASSAQVGGNYGYTF.

Only one count was recorded for this clone. The chain combines TRBV2 with TRBJ2-5, with a possible D match to TRBD2 (6 bases). Germline values: CDR1 SNHLY, CDR2 FYNNEI. Trimming took off 6 bases at V and 3 bases at J, with 14 bases between the two ends. The CDR3 has 14 residues. The CDR3 nucleotides are TGTGCCAGCAGCTTAGTAGGAGGGAAAGAGACCCAGTACTTC. Translation: CASSLVGGKETQYF.

The chain is built from TRBV5-1 and TRBJ2-5; TRBD2 agrees at 8 bases. V trimming: 1 base; J trimming: 1 base; junction bases outside the gene matches: 0. In germline, CDR1 is SGHRS, CDR2 YFSETQ. This CDR3 has 14 amino acids. The DNA for the CDR3 is TGCGCCAGCAGCTTGACTAGCGGCCAAGAGACCCAGTACTTC. It codes for CASSLTSGQETQYF. Full variable domain (remainder filled in from reference TRBV5-1 and TRBJ2-5): KAGVTQTPRYLIKTRGQQVTLSCSPISGHRSVSWYQQTPGQGLQFLFEYFSETQRNKGNFPGRFSGRQFSNSRSEMNVSTLELGDSALYLCASSLTSGQETQYFGPGTRLLVL.

V and J are TRBV19 and TRBJ2-2; TRBD1 matches 7 bases. V was pared by 6 bases and J by 2 bases, with 9 bases of the junction left unmatched. The CDR3 length is 16 residues. Germline CDR1 is LNHDA and CDR2 is SQIVND (reference sequence). In DNA form, the CDR3 reads TGTGCCAGTAGGGACAGGCCCCGAGGAAACACCGGGGAGCTGTTTTTT. This translates into CASRDRPRGNTGELFF. Based on the CDR3 plus reference TRBV19 and TRBJ2-2, the full variable domain is DGGITQSPKYLFRKEGQNVTLSCEQNLNHDAMYWYRQDPGQGLRLIYYSQIVNDFQKGDIAEGYSVSREKKESFPLTVTSAQKNPTAFYLCASRDRPRGNTGELFFGEGSRLTVL.